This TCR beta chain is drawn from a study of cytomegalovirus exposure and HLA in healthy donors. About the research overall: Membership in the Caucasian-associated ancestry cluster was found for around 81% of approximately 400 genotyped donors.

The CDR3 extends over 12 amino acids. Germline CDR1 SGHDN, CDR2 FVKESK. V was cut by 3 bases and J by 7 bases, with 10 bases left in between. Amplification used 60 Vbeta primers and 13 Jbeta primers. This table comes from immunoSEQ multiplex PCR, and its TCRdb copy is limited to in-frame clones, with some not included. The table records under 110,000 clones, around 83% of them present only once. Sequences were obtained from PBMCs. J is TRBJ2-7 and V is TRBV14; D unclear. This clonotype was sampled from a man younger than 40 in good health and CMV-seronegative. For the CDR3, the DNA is TGTGCCAGCAGCCAGGTATCTACGGAGCAGTACTTC. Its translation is CASSQVSTEQYF.